A single T cell receptor beta chain is shown here with its context. Researchers used genomic DNA as the template to profile TCR beta VDJ and CDR3. TCRdb fed the reads into MiXCR, producing one record per CDR3 protein. In the table there are around 230,000 distinct CDR3 sequences, roughly 55% of which are singletons. The CDR3 totals 13 residues. CDR1 and CDR2 (germline): LNHDA, SQIVND (reference sequence). Between the trimmed V and J ends, which lost 5 bases and 3 bases, there was a span of 8 bases. This record belongs to a study of CD8+CD57+ T cells in acquired aplastic anemia. The TCR originated in a human donor in good health. The sequenced material came from sorted CD4+, CD8+, or CD8+CD57+ T cells (not recorded which) from PBMCs. The rearrangement uses TRBV19 and TRBJ2-4, with D hard to call. The CDR3 nucleotides read TGTGCCAGTAGTCAGCCCGGCAAAAACATTCAGTACTTC. It specifies CASSQPGKNIQYF.